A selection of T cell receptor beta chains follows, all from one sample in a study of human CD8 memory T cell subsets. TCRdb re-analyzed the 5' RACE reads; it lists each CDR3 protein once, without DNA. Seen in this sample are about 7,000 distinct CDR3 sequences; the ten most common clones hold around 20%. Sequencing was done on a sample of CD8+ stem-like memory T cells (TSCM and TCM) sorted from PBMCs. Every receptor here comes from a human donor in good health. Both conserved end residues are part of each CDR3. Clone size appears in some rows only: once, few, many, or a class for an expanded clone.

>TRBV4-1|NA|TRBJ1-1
CASSHGAGGPLNTEAFF
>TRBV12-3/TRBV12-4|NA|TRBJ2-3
CASNAAGEATDTQYF
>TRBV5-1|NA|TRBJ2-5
CASSLVSSGRAGETQYF
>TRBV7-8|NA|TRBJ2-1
CASSLETVTGGDNEQFF
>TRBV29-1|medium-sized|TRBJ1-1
CSVAGGNTEAFF
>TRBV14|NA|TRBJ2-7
CASSHPDRRYEQYF
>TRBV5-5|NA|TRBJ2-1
CASSGFGLAGNEQFF
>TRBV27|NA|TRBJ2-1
CASSFLQGNEQFF
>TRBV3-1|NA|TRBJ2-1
CASSPSGTTADEQFF
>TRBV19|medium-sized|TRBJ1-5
CASSLMGDQPQHF
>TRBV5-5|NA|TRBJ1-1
CASWDGLNTEAFF
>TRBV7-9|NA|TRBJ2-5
CASSSGLLETQYF
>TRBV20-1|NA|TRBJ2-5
CSASLAGPETQYF
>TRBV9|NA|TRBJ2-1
CASSPSGSSYNEQFF
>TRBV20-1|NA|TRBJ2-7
CSASEDSPAYEQYF
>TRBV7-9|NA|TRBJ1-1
CASSSPGTGPEAFF
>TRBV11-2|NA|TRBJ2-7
CASSPDPRYEQYF
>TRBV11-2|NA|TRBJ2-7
CASSLNVLAENEQYF
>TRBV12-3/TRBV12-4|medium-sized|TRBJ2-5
CASSFGPYQETQYF
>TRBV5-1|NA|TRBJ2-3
CASSFTPKDTQYF
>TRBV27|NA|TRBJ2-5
CASSSLLAEETQYF
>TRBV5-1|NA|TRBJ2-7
CASSFQGNFYEQYF
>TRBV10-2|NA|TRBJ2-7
CASRTGASSYEQYF
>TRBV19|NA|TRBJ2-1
CASNTGIAWNEQFF
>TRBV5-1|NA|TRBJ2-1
CASSPGTSGSYNEQFF
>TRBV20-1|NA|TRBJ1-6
CSAKPSGRGNSPLHF
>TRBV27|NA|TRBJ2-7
CASSLKASYEQYF
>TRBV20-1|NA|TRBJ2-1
CSARDRVHYNEQFF
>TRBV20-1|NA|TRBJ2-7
CSARDQRREDSYEQYF
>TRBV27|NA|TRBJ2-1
CASSLVAGRVNEQFF
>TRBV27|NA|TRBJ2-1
CASSLYNEQFF
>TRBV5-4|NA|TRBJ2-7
CASSLLGEQYF
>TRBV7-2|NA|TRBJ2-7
CASRAGGGNEQYF
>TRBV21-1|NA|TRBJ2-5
CASTLGGSSGSGETQYF
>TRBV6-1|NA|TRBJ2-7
CASSEAVVAGTHEQYF
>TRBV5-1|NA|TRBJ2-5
CASSFLAGTLSQETQYF
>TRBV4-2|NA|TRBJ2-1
CASSQERGGAGDEQFF
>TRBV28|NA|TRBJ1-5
CASNLGQGYRQPQHF
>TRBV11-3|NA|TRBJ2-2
CASSLWPNTGDLFF
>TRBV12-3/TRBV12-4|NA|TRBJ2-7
CASSPTGIYEQYF
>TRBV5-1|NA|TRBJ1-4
CASSSRERDEKLFF
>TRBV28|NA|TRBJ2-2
CASSLESGAGELFF
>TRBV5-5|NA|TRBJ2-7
CASSLWDDEQYF
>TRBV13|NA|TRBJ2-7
CASSSGSYEQYF
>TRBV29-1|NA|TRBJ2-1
CSVGGTATYNEQFF